The clone carrying this T cell receptor (beta chain) was observed a handful of times. Its antigen is as yet unknown. The sample originates from a study of regulatory T cells in long-lasting Graves disease. Study-level findings and limits: Preferential use of TRBV28, TRBJ1-2 and TRBJ2-5 was seen in persistent disease.

Regarding time point: newly diagnosed GD, antithyroid drugs for less than 3 months. TCR sequences were obtained from RNA taken from PBMCs. V gave up 3 bases and J gave up 5 bases; unmatched junction bases: 15. Germline V gives CDR1 SGHRS, CDR2 YFSETQ. The CDR3 length is 18 residues. Libraries of TCR beta came from iRepertoire HTBI primers plus Arm-PCR of CDR3 regions. One entry per CDR3 protein results from TCRdb running MiXCR on the multiplex PCR reads. The table has 420,000 or so distinct CDR3 sequences, about a sixth seen once; the top ten hold 20% to 25%. The sample also formed part of further work on T cells in Graves' hyperthyroidism and ophthalmopathy. Per that study: Ophthalmopathy, as predicted by the model, came a median roughly 6.8 months after the prediction.

The source of this sequence is a young woman with Graves disease. This chain uses TRBV5-1 with TRBJ1-1, with 11 bases that match TRBD1. Sequencing was performed on peripheral blood mononuclear cells (PBMCs), taken at new diagnosis, from a patient treated with antithyroid drugs. CDR3 sequence reads: CASSWGTGGVSERTEAFF. CDR3 DNA sequence: TGCGCCAGCAGCTGGGGGACAGGGGGGGTTTCGGAAAGGACTGAAGCTTTCTTT.